A selection of T cell receptor beta chains follows, all from one sample in a study of spatial heterogeneity in lung cancer. TCRdb re-called the 5' RACE reads with MiXCR, one entry per CDR3 protein. Of around 8,600 distinct CDR3 sequences in the sample, about 7% were seen once. The source material was lung tumor tissue, sampled at surgery. These receptors were collected from a female donor with early-stage non-small cell lung cancer. CDR3s include the opening cysteine and the closing phenylalanine or tryptophan. A D gene is named only where the DNA matches it firmly. Clone size is not always given. Where it is, it says once, few, many or a class for expanded clones.

D,V,J,size,CDR3,DNA
TRBD2,TRBV20-1,TRBJ2-2,.,CSARPGTSGSKAGELFF,TGCAGTGCTAGACCTGGGACTAGCGGGAGCAAGGCCGGGGAGCTGTTTTTT
TRBD2,TRBV4-2,TRBJ2-3,many,CASSPGSSGAEYTQYF,TGTGCCAGCAGCCCTGGATCTAGCGGAGCCGAATATACGCAGTATTTT
.,TRBV20-1,TRBJ2-1,many,CSAEGVRLNEQFF,TGCAGTGCAGAGGGGGTCAGGTTAAATGAGCAGTTCTTC
TRBD2,TRBV3-1,TRBJ2-3,many,CASSQGASGEDTQYF,TGTGCCAGCAGCCAAGGGGCTAGCGGGGAAGATACGCAGTATTTT
TRBD2,TRBV7-9,TRBJ2-5,.,CASSPGRGRETQYF,TGTGCCAGCAGCCCCGGGAGGGGTCGGGAGACCCAGTACTTC
.,TRBV7-9,TRBJ1-1,many,CASSFEGVGTEAFF,TGTGCCAGCAGCTTCGAGGGGGTGGGCACTGAAGCTTTCTTT
.,TRBV7-9,TRBJ2-1,many,CASSAQWSQFF,TGTGCCAGCAGCGCTCAATGGTCTCAGTTCTTC
.,TRBV5-1,TRBJ1-2,few,CASSLSGQSYGYTF,TGCGCCAGCAGCTTATCCGGACAGAGCTATGGCTACACCTTC
TRBD2,TRBV12-3/TRBV12-4,TRBJ2-6,many,CASRGTSGRITGANVLTF,TGTGCCAGCAGGGGGACTAGCGGGCGAATTACTGGGGCCAACGTCCTGACTTTC
TRBD1,TRBV29-1,TRBJ1-2,many,CSVATGGFYGYTF,TGCAGCGTAGCGACAGGGGGCTTCTATGGCTACACCTTC
.,TRBV12-3/TRBV12-4,TRBJ2-7,medium-sized,CASSSVEIYEQYF,TGTGCCAGCAGTTCAGTGGAAATCTACGAGCAGTACTTC
.,TRBV18,TRBJ2-3,medium-sized,CASSRSGSDTQYF,TGTGCCAGCTCACGGAGCGGCTCAGATACGCAGTATTTT
.,TRBV27,TRBJ2-1,medium-sized,CASRPTLYNEQFF,TGTGCCAGCAGGCCGACTCTCTACAATGAGCAGTTCTTC
.,TRBV5-1,TRBJ2-3,medium-sized,CASSAAASHTDTQYF,TGCGCCAGCAGCGCCGCAGCTTCTCACACAGATACGCAGTATTTT
.,TRBV30,TRBJ2-3,medium-sized,CAWSPVGARIDTQYF,TGTGCCTGGAGTCCCGTGGGAGCCAGGATAGATACGCAGTATTTT
.,TRBV30,TRBJ2-1,.,CAWGTDLSYNEQFF,TGTGCCTGGGGGACTGACCTCTCCTACAATGAGCAGTTCTTC
.,TRBV28,TRBJ2-1,medium-sized,CASSFGENEQFF,TGTGCCAGCAGTTTCGGGGAAAATGAGCAGTTCTTC
.,TRBV19,TRBJ1-2,.,CATLTRANYGYTF,TGTGCCACCCTTACCCGTGCGAACTATGGCTACACCTTC
.,TRBV12-3/TRBV12-4,TRBJ1-5,medium-sized,CASSLRQGSNQPQHF,TGTGCCAGCAGTCTGCGGCAGGGCAGCAATCAGCCCCAGCATTTT
TRBD1,TRBV7-2,TRBJ2-2,many,CASSLAGTANMGGELFF,TGTGCCAGCAGCTTGGCCGGGACAGCTAACATGGGCGGGGAGCTGTTTTTT
.,TRBV5-5,TRBJ1-5,many,CASSLVQGDQPQHF,TGTGCCAGCAGCTTGGTCCAGGGTGATCAGCCCCAGCATTTT
.,TRBV30,TRBJ1-1,many,CAWMADPYTEAFF,TGTGCCTGGATGGCAGACCCTTACACTGAAGCTTTCTTT
TRBD1,TRBV20-1,TRBJ1-2,medium-sized,CSADTRDRVYGYTF,TGCAGTGCTGACACCCGGGACAGGGTCTATGGCTACACCTTC
.,TRBV18,TRBJ2-7,few,CASSNPGVRSYEQYF,TGTGCCAGCTCCAATCCAGGGGTTCGATCCTACGAGCAGTACTTC
TRBD2,TRBV5-1,TRBJ2-7,medium-sized,CASSLAGTSAAYEQYF,TGCGCCAGCAGCTTAGCTGGGACTAGCGCAGCCTACGAGCAGTACTTC
.,TRBV5-1,TRBJ1-5,medium-sized,CASSQDGPNQPQHF,TGCGCCAGCAGCCAGGACGGCCCCAATCAGCCCCAGCATTTT
TRBD2,TRBV10-3,TRBJ2-5,medium-sized,CAISPGTSAQETQYF,TGTGCCATCAGCCCCGGGACTAGCGCACAAGAGACCCAGTACTTC
.,TRBV5-1,TRBJ2-3,.,CASSLGMGTDTQYF,TGCGCCAGCAGCTTGGGGATGGGGACAGATACGCAGTATTTT
TRBD2,TRBV28,TRBJ2-3,medium-sized,CASSRRTSGADTQYF,TGTGCCAGCAGCCGCCGGACTAGCGGGGCAGATACGCAGTATTTT
.,TRBV5-4,TRBJ1-2,many,CASSPSGGNYGYTF,TGTGCCAGCAGCCCCTCTGGCGGAAACTATGGCTACACCTTC
TRBD1,TRBV9,TRBJ2-5,.,CASATGGLGETQYF,TGTGCCAGCGCAACAGGGGGCTTGGGAGAGACCCAGTACTTC
.,TRBV12-3/TRBV12-4,TRBJ2-2,medium-sized,CASSLRQANTGELFF,TGTGCCAGCAGTTTACGACAGGCGAACACCGGGGAGCTGTTTTTT
TRBD1,TRBV14,TRBJ2-7,many,CASSGTAAYEQYF,TGTGCCAGCTCCGGGACAGCTGCCTACGAGCAGTACTTC
.,TRBV28,TRBJ2-7,medium-sized,CASSSSSYEQYF,TGTGCCAGCTCCTCTAGCTCCTACGAGCAGTACTTC
TRBD2,TRBV12-3/TRBV12-4,TRBJ2-2,many,CASSLSGGTGELFF,TGTGCCAGCAGTTTATCGGGAGGCACCGGGGAGCTGTTTTTT
TRBD1,TRBV7-9,TRBJ1-1,many,CAVSRGGITEAFF,TGTGCCGTTTCCAGGGGGGGGATCACTGAAGCTTTCTTT
TRBD2,TRBV20-1,TRBJ2-1,many,CSARDRGRAEQFF,TGCAGTGCTAGAGATCGGGGGAGGGCCGAGCAGTTCTTC
TRBD2,TRBV11-2,TRBJ2-1,many,CASSPGTRFNEQFF,TGTGCCAGCAGCCCCGGGACTAGATTCAATGAGCAGTTCTTC
TRBD1,TRBV18,TRBJ2-1,many,CASSDHRGSYNEQFF,TGTGCCAGCTCAGACCACAGGGGATCCTACAATGAGCAGTTCTTC
.,TRBV18,TRBJ1-6,medium-sized,CASSPVPNNSPLHF,TGTGCCAGCTCACCAGTGCCAAATAATTCACCCCTCCACTTT
TRBD2,TRBV10-3,TRBJ2-3,medium-sized,CAISESGLAGDTQYF,TGTGCCATCAGTGAGTCGGGACTAGCGGGAGATACGCAGTATTTT
.,TRBV19,TRBJ2-7,.,CASKAGASSYEQYF,TGTGCCAGTAAAGCCGGGGCGAGCTCCTACGAGCAGTACTTC
.,TRBV7-9,TRBJ2-5,medium-sized,CAGTTPPEETQYF,TGTGCCGGCACCACACCGCCTGAAGAGACCCAGTACTTC
.,TRBV20-1,TRBJ2-2,many,CSARDHGQGDTGELFF,TGCAGTGCTAGAGATCACGGGCAGGGCGACACCGGGGAGCTGTTTTTT
.,TRBV5-4,TRBJ1-1,few,CASSLFKNTEAFF,TGTGCCAGCAGCTTGTTCAAGAACACTGAAGCTTTCTTT
.,TRBV5-4,TRBJ2-3,medium-sized,CASSLRLGGDTDTQYF,TGTGCCAGCAGCTTGCGATTAGGGGGTGACACAGATACGCAGTATTTT
.,TRBV10-3,TRBJ1-3,many,CAISELTAGNTIYF,TGTGCCATCAGTGAGTTGACTGCCGGAAACACCATATATTTT
.,TRBV7-2,TRBJ1-5,medium-sized,CASSSDSEPTYSNQPQHF,TGTGCCAGCAGCTCGGACAGTGAACCTACCTATAGCAATCAGCCCCAGCATTTT
TRBD2,TRBV7-9,TRBJ2-3,many,CASSPLADYTDTQYF,TGTGCCAGCAGCCCCCTAGCGGATTACACAGATACGCAGTATTTT
.,TRBV3-1,TRBJ1-4,.,CASSLAGREKLFF,TGTGCCAGCAGCCTAGCGGGTCGTGAAAAACTGTTTTTT
.,TRBV5-6,TRBJ2-2,.,CASSPRRSKNTGELFF,TGTGCCAGCAGCCCAAGACGGTCTAAGAACACCGGGGAGCTGTTTTTT
.,TRBV9,TRBJ1-1,medium-sized,CASSYKGENTEAFF,TGTGCCAGCAGCTACAAGGGGGAAAACACTGAAGCTTTCTTT
TRBD2,TRBV15,TRBJ2-5,many,CATSRDVREALETQYF,TGTGCCACCAGCAGAGATGTGCGGGAGGCTTTGGAGACCCAGTACTTC
.,TRBV20-1,TRBJ2-2,.,CSARHHLDTGELFF,TGCAGTGCTCGTCATCATCTAGATACCGGGGAGCTGTTTTTT
TRBD2,TRBV7-9,TRBJ2-5,many,CASSFRGLAGGETQYF,TGTGCCAGCAGTTTTAGGGGACTAGCGGGAGGAGAGACCCAGTACTTC
TRBD1,TRBV7-2,TRBJ1-2,many,CASSLASTGEGYGYTF,TGTGCCAGCAGCTTAGCCTCGACAGGGGAGGGCTATGGCTACACCTTC
.,TRBV6-5,TRBJ1-1,many,CASSYNGDEAFF,TGTGCCAGCAGTTACAACGGGGATGAAGCTTTCTTT
.,TRBV3-1,TRBJ2-1,medium-sized,CASTYRSSYNEQFF,TGTGCCAGCACCTATAGGAGCTCCTACAATGAGCAGTTCTTC